Listed here are 23 T cell receptor beta chains from one sample, sequenced in a study of early T cells in non-severe SARS-CoV-2 infection. MiXCR, run by TCRdb on the 5' RACE reads, gives a single entry per CDR3 protein. The top ten clones hold 4.5% to 7% of a sample with tens of thousands of distinct CDR3 sequences, about 16% of them seen once. The sequenced sample was whole blood. Source of these receptors: an adult who was a healthcare worker with PCR-confirmed SARS-CoV-2 infection or an uninfected control (not recorded which).

This clonotype was counted ten times or more. The chain combines TRBV27 with TRBJ2-4; weak D call: TRBD1 (6 bases). The germline V gene encodes CDR1 MNHEY and CDR2 SMNVEV (reference sequence). The length of the CDR3 is 13 residues. V lost 7 bases, J lost 3 bases, and 10 bases lay in between. The CDR3 DNA reads as TGTGCCAGCATGGTAGGGGGCAAAAACATTCAGTACTTC. Its protein is CASMVGGKNIQYF.

This clonotype was observed many times. This rearrangement joins TRBV20-1 to TRBJ2-7; D call uncertain. Germline V lookup: CDR1 DFQATT, CDR2 SNEGSKA (reference sequence). Trimming took off 0 bases at V and 0 bases at J, with 9 bases between the two ends. The CDR3 runs 14 residues. The CDR3 loop is CSAREPEPSYEQYF. The CDR3 DNA reads as TGCAGTGCTAGAGAACCCGAGCCCTCCTACGAGCAGTACTTC.

The chain links TRBV11-2 to TRBJ2-7; 9 bases line up with TRBD2. Germline V gives CDR1 SGHAT, CDR2 FQNNGV. Trimming cost V 5 bases and J 2 bases; bases outside gene matches: 7. The CDR3 length is 15 residues. CDR3 bases: TGTGCCAGCAGCCTAAGAGCGGGAGGCGCCTACGAGCAGTACTTC. Protein sequence: CASSLRAGGAYEQYF. Complete variable domain (other parts from reference TRBV11-2 and TRBJ2-7): EAGVAQSPRYKIIEKRQSVAFWCNPISGHATLYWYQQILGQGPKLLIQFQNNGVVDDSQLPKDRFSAERLKGVDSTLKIQPAKLEDSAVYLCASSLRAGGAYEQYFGPGTRLTVT.

This clonotype was picked up a small number of times. CDR3 sequence: CASSEGQNNEQFF. In DNA form, the CDR3 reads TGCGCCAGCAGCGAGGGACAGAACAATGAGCAGTTCTTC. This chain uses TRBV5-1 with TRBJ2-1; 7 bases line up with TRBD1. The CDR3 totals 13 residues. V gave up 4 bases and J gave up 5 bases; unmatched junction bases: 3. Germline-derived CDR1 and CDR2 are SGHRS and YFSETQ.

This clonotype has a handful of counts. One end of the junction fails to match germline, which may point to a read error. This chain connects TRBV4-1 to TRBJ2-1; no definite D call. Germline lookup yields CDR1 MGHRA and CDR2 YSYEKL. The CDR3 loop spans 15 amino acids. CDR3 sequence reads: CASTQTQSSYNEQFF. CDR3 DNA: TGCGCCAGCACCCAAACTCAGAGCTCCTACAATGAGCAGTTCTTC.

This clonotype was detected a few times. The J gene is TRBJ2-7, the V gene TRBV7-2; 13 bases are a match to TRBD2. The V gene end was trimmed by 8 bases and the J gene end by 2 bases; junction bases not matched to a gene: 3. Germline V gives CDR1 SGHTA, CDR2 FQGNSA. The CDR3 totals 14 residues. CDR3 DNA: TGTGCCAGCGGGACTAGCGGGACGGCCTACGAGCAGTACTTC. Residues: CASGTSGTAYEQYF.

This chain uses TRBV5-6 with TRBJ2-7; D is possibly TRBD2 (5 bases). Germline V gene sequence: CDR1 SGHDT, CDR2 YYEEEE. There are 13 residues in the CDR3. Trimming pared 4 bases from V and 5 bases from J, leaving 13 bases between. CDR3 sequence (DNA): TGTGCCAGCAGCCCGGGATCTAGGAACGAGCAGTACTTC. Protein sequence: CASSPGSRNEQYF.

This clonotype was seen a few times. The chain couples TRBV27 to TRBJ2-3; TRBD1 or TRBD2 may be the D gene (5 bases each). V lost 4 bases and J lost 4, with 9 bases in between. CDR1 and CDR2 from the germline V gene are MNHEY and SMNVEV (reference sequence). The length of the CDR3 is 13 residues. In nucleotides, the CDR3 is TGTGCCAGCAGTTACAAGGGACCAGATACGCAGTATTTT. Translating it yields CASSYKGPDTQYF.

The sample holds many counts of this clonotype. This chain links TRBV6-1 with TRBJ2-2; D not resolved. The germline V and J ends were trimmed by 2 bases and 1 base, with 2 bases remaining between them. Germline-derived CDR1 and CDR2 are MNHNS and SASEGT. The CDR3 is 13 amino acids. The CDR3 region has the DNA TGTGCCAGCAGTGAATGGAACACCGGGGAGCTGTTTTTT. Amino acids: CASSEWNTGELFF.

V usage is TRBV7-9 and J usage is TRBJ2-3; no firm D call. CDR3 length equals 17 residues. Deletions cut 0 bases from V and 3 bases from J, with 16 bases between. In germline, CDR1 is SEHNR, CDR2 FQNEAQ (reference sequence). CDR3 residues: CASSLAAKVRGTDTQYF. CDR3 sequence (DNA): TGTGCCAGCAGCTTAGCAGCAAAGGTGCGCGGTACAGATACGCAGTATTTT.

V gene TRBV5-5 combines with J gene TRBJ2-7, with TRBD2 as a possible D gene (5 bases). The CDR3 contains 13 residues. CDR1 SGHKS and CDR2 YYEKEE come from the germline V gene (reference sequence). Trimming pared 4 bases from V and 3 bases from J, leaving 11 bases between. The CDR3 here is CASSLRTVYEQYF. For the CDR3, the DNA is TGTGCCAGCAGCCTACGGACTGTCTACGAGCAGTACTTC.

This clonotype showed up just a few times. The CDR3 DNA reads TGCGCCAGCAGCCAAGACCACCCCGGGGGTGCTGTTGGCTACACCTTC. Translated: CASSQDHPGGAVGYTF. The chain couples TRBV4-1 to TRBJ1-2, with a tentative D call TRBD1 (5 bases). The germline V gene encodes CDR1 MGHRA and CDR2 YSYEKL. The CDR3 runs to 16 residues. V dropped 0 bases and J dropped 7 bases, with 18 bases sitting between them.

This clonotype occurred a few times. The chain combines TRBV10-3 with TRBJ1-2; D remains unclear. Germline CDR1 and CDR2: ENHRY and SYGVKD. V shed 3 bases and J shed 7 bases, with 18 bases lying between them. The CDR3 loop spans 15 amino acids. This CDR3 is CAISDPADGDGGYTF. The DNA for the CDR3 is TGTGCCATCAGTGACCCAGCAGACGGTGATGGTGGCTACACCTTC.

V and J are TRBV2 and TRBJ1-5, with D possibly being TRBD1 (5 bases). The CDR3 length is 14 residues. In germline, CDR1 is SNHLY, CDR2 FYNNEI. The V end was cut by 4 bases, the J end by 7 bases, with 14 bases between. CDR3 amino acids: CASSAVGGRQPQHF. The DNA for the CDR3 is TGTGCCAGCAGTGCGGTTGGGGGACGGCAGCCCCAGCATTTT.

This clonotype was observed a handful of times. One end of the junction varies from germline; a read error may be responsible. J is TRBJ2-5 and V is TRBV11-2; 8 bases map to TRBD1. The CDR3 is 14 residues long. The germline V gene encodes CDR1 SGHAT and CDR2 FQNNGV. The CDR3 spells CASSLDRGQETQYF. The CDR3 bases are TGTGCCAGCAGCCTAGACAGGGGACAAGAGACCCAGTACTTC.

The chain carries TRBV5-4 and TRBJ1-2, with 9 positions matching TRBD1. CDR3 length equals 15 residues. J was trimmed by 10 bases and V by 0 bases; bases with no gene match: 10. Germline values: CDR1 SGHNT, CDR2 YYREEE (reference sequence). The CDR3 DNA follows: TGTGCCAGCAGCTTGGAGAGGACAGGGGAAGGTAACTACACCTTC. Protein product: CASSLERTGEGNYTF.

CDR3 sequence: CASSSEGSTDTQYF. The CDR3 region has the DNA TGTGCCAGCAGCTCAGAGGGAAGCACAGATACGCAGTATTTT. The rearrangement uses TRBV7-9 and TRBJ2-3; D is possibly TRBD2 (5 bases). The V end lost 4 bases, the J end lost 0 bases, and 8 bases lay between the germline ends. The germline gives CDR1 SEHNR, CDR2 FQNEAQ (reference sequence). This CDR3 is built from 14 residues.

CDR3 coding DNA: TGTGCCAGCAGGAGGGGACAGGGTCCCCAATTTCAGCAGTTCTTC. Translating it yields CASRRGQGPQFQQFF. The chain couples TRBV2 to TRBJ2-1; 9 bases are a match to TRBD1. The V segment lost 6 bases and the J segment 11 bases; nucleotides outside the gene matches: 14. The CDR3 is made up of 15 amino acids. Germline CDR1 and CDR2: SNHLY and FYNNEI.

The chain couples TRBV6-5 to TRBJ2-5; D perhaps matches TRBD1 (6 bases). Looked up from germline, CDR1 is MNHEY and CDR2 is SVGAGI. The V gene lost 2 bases and the J gene lost 3 bases, with 7 bases spanning the gap. The CDR3 is 13 amino acids. CDR3 DNA sequence: TGTGCCAGCAGTTACGGACAGAAAGAGACCCAGTACTTC. Amino acid sequence: CASSYGQKETQYF.

This clonotype showed up just once. A read error may account for a junction end that differs from germline. The chain joins TRBV7-6 to TRBJ2-3, with D possibly TRBD2 on 6 matching bases. CDR3 length equals 13 residues. The germline V gene encodes CDR1 SGHVS and CDR2 FNYEAQ. The CDR3 loop is CASSLTSTDTQFF. CDR3 DNA sequence: TGTGCCAGCAGCCTCACTAGCACAGATACGCAGTTTTTT.

Note on this clonotype: Relative to the germline gene, one junction end is altered; a read error may explain this. The chain employs TRBV2 and TRBJ2-7; 10 bases fit TRBD1. The CDR3 covers 11 residues. Germline V lookup: CDR1 SNHLY, CDR2 FYNNEI. CDR3 DNA sequence: TGTGCCAGCAGTATGGGACAGGGGATTATCTTC. Residues: CASSMGQGIIF.

The chain links TRBV6-1 to TRBJ2-1; unclear D gene. CDR1 MNHNS and CDR2 SASEGT come from the germline V gene. The CDR3 loop spans 12 amino acids. Between the trimmed V and J ends, which lost 0 bases and 8 bases, there was a span of 5 bases. CDR3 sequence: CASSEAAYEQFF. CDR3 coding DNA: TGTGCCAGCAGTGAAGCGGCGTATGAGCAGTTCTTC.

The J gene is TRBJ2-7, the V gene TRBV6-2 or TRBV6-3; D is undetermined. Germline loops: CDR1 MNHEY, CDR2 SVGEGT. The CDR3 sequence is 13 residues long. With 5 bases removed from V and 3 bases from J, the gap between germline ends came to 11 bases. The CDR3 region has the DNA TGTGCCAGCAGTACGACTGACGGCTACGAGCAGTACTTC. Encoded protein: CASSTTDGYEQYF.